This T cell receptor beta chain was documented in a study of T-cell reconstitution after alpha-beta-depleted transplantation in children. Germline V gives CDR1 MNHNS, CDR2 SASEGT. The CDR3 is 13 residues long. V was trimmed by 2 bases and J by 6 bases, leaving 11 bases between them. The TCRbeta library was prepared with unique molecular identifiers. In TCRdb, the PCR reads were re-called with MiXCR into one record per CDR3 protein. The table lists approximately 390,000 distinct CDR3 sequences, 11% of them singletons. This specimen consisted of PBMCs from the stem cell graft donor, obtained from the stem cell graft. The chain uses TRBV6-1 and TRBJ2-7, with D perhaps TRBD2 (5 bases). This clonotype was sampled from a human donor who donated a stem cell graft to a child with acute myeloid leukemia. CDR3 protein: CASSEIGVGEQYV. DNA of the CDR3: TGTGCCAGCAGTGAAATCGGGGTAGGCGAGCAGTACGTC.